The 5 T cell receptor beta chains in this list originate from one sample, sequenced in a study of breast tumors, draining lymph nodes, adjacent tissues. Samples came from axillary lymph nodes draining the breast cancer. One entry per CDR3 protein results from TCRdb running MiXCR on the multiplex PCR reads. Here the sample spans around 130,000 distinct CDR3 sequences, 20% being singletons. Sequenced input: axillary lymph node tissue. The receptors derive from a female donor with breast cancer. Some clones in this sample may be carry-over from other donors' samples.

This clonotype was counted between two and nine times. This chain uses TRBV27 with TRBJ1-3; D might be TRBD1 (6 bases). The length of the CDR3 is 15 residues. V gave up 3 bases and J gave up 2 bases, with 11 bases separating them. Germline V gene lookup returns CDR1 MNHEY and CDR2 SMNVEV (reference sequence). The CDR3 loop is CASSLGGFAGNTIYF. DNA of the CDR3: TGTGCCAGCAGTTTGGGGGGCTTTGCTGGAAACACCATATATTTT.

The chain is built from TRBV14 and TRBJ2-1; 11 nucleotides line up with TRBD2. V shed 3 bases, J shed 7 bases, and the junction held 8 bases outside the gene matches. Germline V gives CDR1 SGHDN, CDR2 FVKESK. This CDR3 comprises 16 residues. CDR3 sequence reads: CASSQVGTSGGNEQFF. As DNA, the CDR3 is TGTGCCAGCAGCCAGGTGGGGACTAGCGGAGGAAATGAGCAGTTCTTC.

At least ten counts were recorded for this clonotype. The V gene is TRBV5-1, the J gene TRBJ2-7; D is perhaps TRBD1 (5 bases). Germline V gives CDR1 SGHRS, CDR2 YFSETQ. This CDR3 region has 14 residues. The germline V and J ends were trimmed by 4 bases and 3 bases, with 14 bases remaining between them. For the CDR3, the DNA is TGCGCCAGCAGCCTACAGGAGCTCGGCTACGAGCAGTACTTC. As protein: CASSLQELGYEQYF.

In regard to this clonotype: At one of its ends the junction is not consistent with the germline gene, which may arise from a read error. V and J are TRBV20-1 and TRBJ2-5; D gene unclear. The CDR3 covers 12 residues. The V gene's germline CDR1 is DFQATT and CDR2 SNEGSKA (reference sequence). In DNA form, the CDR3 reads TGCAGTGCTAGCGGCCCCGGAGAGACCCAACACTTC. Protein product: CSASGPGETQHF.

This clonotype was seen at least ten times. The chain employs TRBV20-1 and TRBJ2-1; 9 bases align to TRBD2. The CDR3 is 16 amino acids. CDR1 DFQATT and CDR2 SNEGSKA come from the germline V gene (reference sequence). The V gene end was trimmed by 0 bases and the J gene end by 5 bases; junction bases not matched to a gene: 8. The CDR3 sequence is CSARDLAGAGHNEQFF. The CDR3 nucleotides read TGCAGTGCTAGAGATTTAGCGGGAGCGGGGCACAATGAGCAGTTCTTC.